Below are 21 T cell receptor beta chains sequenced from a single sample in a study of vaccination effects on CD4 cells after COVID-19 (dated by TCRdb to about 2022). No antigen is known for these receptors. After less than 13 days of culture, CD4+ T cells were isolated with the EasySep CD4+ T cell isolation kit. The library was produced with the immunoSEQ multiplex PCR assay. The immuneACCESS repertoire file appears here via TCRdb, limited to in-frame rearrangements. These files lack a portion of the clones; in checked studies, under half of the deficit traces to unresolved V genes, and the cause of the others is not known. The sample data list 35,000 to 40,000 clones, and approximately 72% of these were observed just once. The top ten clones comprise 3% of the sample. The sequencing here drew on CD4+ T cells from PBMCs cultured without peptide, taken before COVID-19 vaccination. The receptors were sampled from a human donor who received a COVID-19 vaccine.

This rearrangement joins TRBV29-1 to TRBJ1-4; no clear D gene. The CDR3 runs to 14 residues. The V end was cut by 8 bases, the J end by 8 bases, with 21 bases between. CDR1 and CDR2 (germline): SQVTM, ANQGSEA. CDR3 nucleotide sequence: TGCAGCTCCCGATGCGAGCTCCTCGGGGAAAAACTGTTTTTT. Its protein product is CSSRCELLGEKLFF.

The rearrangement uses TRBV2 and TRBJ1-1; D remains ambiguous. Germline V gene lookup returns CDR1 SNHLY and CDR2 FYNNEI. CDR3 length equals 13 residues. Trimming removed 1 base at V and 1 base at J, with 4 bases between. The CDR3 DNA follows: TGTGCCAGCAGTGAAGACAGGAACACTGAAGCTTTCTTT. Protein: CASSEDRNTEAFF.

The genes are TRBV28 and TRBJ2-2; 11 nucleotides agree with TRBD2. The V segment lost 3 bases and the J segment 4 bases; nucleotides outside the gene matches: 13. Germline values: CDR1 MDHEN, CDR2 SYDVKM. This CDR3 has 19 amino acids. DNA for the CDR3: TGTGCCAGCAGTTTTCCCCTCAGACTAGCGGGGTCGGTCACCGGGGAGCTGTTTTTT. Protein: CASSFPLRLAGSVTGELFF.

This sequence joins TRBV3-1 (or the pseudogene TRBV3-2) and TRBJ2-3, with 8 bases aligning to TRBD2. CDR3 length equals 15 residues. J gave up 2 bases and V 6 bases, and 7 bases lay outside the gene matches. Germline V gives CDR1 LGHDT, CDR2 YNNKEL (reference sequence). The CDR3 DNA reads as TGTGCCAGCAGACTTACTAGCGGAGACACAGATACGCAGTATTTT. Encoded protein: CASRLTSGDTDTQYF.

The V call is TRBV4-3, the J call TRBJ1-2, with D perhaps TRBD1 (5 bases). CDR3 length: 15 residues. Germline V lookup: CDR1 LGHNA, CDR2 YSLEER. V lost 0 bases and J lost 9, with 17 bases in between. CDR3 sequence reads: CASSQDAGTGSRYTF. In nucleotides, the CDR3 is TGCGCCAGCAGCCAAGATGCGGGGACTGGATCTCGCTACACCTTC.

The rearrangement joins TRBV18 to TRBJ1-1; D might be TRBD1 (5 bases). The CDR3 totals 13 residues. V was trimmed by 4 bases and J by 0 bases, leaving 6 bases between them. The germline V gene encodes CDR1 KGHSH and CDR2 LQKENI. CDR3 nucleotides: TGTGCCAGCTCACAGGACATGAACACTGAAGCTTTCTTT. Its translation is CASSQDMNTEAFF.

CDR3 sequence reads: CASSQGGGRGAYEQYF. Here the CDR3 DNA reads TGTGCCAGCAGCCAGGGTGGCGGGAGGGGAGCCTACGAGCAGTACTTC. This chain joins TRBV7-6 and TRBJ2-7; TRBD2 matches 9 bases. Germline values: CDR1 SGHVS, CDR2 FNYEAQ. This CDR3 region has 16 residues. Trimming cost V 5 bases and J 2 bases; bases outside gene matches: 10.

The chain combines TRBV7-8 with TRBJ2-3; 8 nucleotides align to TRBD1. This CDR3 has 16 amino acids. The V gene end was trimmed by 3 bases and the J gene end by 0 bases; junction bases not matched to a gene: 5. Germline V lookup: CDR1 SGHVS, CDR2 FQNEAQ. As DNA, the CDR3 is TGTGCCAGCAGCTTCCCCGGACAGGGTAGCACAGATACGCAGTATTTT. Translating gives CASSFPGQGSTDTQYF.

The J gene is TRBJ1-1, the V gene TRBV2; D not resolved. CDR1 is SNHLY, CDR2 FYNNEI, per germline. V gave up 3 bases and J gave up 14 bases, with 13 bases separating them. The CDR3 is 11 residues long. The CDR3 protein is CASSEGNRAFF. The CDR3 DNA follows: TGTGCCAGCAGTGAGGGTAACCGGGCATTCTTT.

The chain is built from TRBV19 and TRBJ2-3; a weak D match, TRBD2 (6 bases). V was shortened by 1 base and J by 9 bases, with 11 bases between the two germline ends. The CDR3 is 13 residues long. Germline V gene lookup returns CDR1 LNHDA and CDR2 SQIVND (reference sequence). CDR3 bases: TGTGCCAGTAGTATAGGGACTACAGGAACGCAGTATTTT. This gives the protein CASSIGTTGTQYF.

The gene calls are TRBV12-3 or TRBV12-4 and TRBJ2-3; D unresolved. This CDR3 has 12 amino acids. The V and J ends lost 0 bases and 5 bases respectively, with 3 bases between them. This chain's CDR3 is CASSLAGDTQYF. The CDR3 nucleotides read TGTGCCAGCAGTTTAGCGGGAGATACGCAGTATTTT.

This chain joins TRBV11-2 and TRBJ1-2; D gene uncertain. The CDR3 covers 14 residues. CDR1 and CDR2 from the germline V gene are SGHAT and FQNNGV. Trimming took 10 bases from V and 1 from J, leaving 16 bases between them. The CDR3 region is CATTPLQINYGYTF. The DNA of the CDR3 is TGTGCCACCACTCCCCTACAGATTAACTATGGCTACACCTTC.

The chain employs TRBV11-2 and TRBJ2-3; no reliable D call. The germline CDR1 and CDR2 sequences are SGHAT and FQNNGV. Trimming cost V 3 bases and J 1 base, with 8 bases left between them. This CDR3 comprises 14 residues. The CDR3 nucleotides read TGTGCCAGCAGCTTTCGGCAGGGCACAGATACGCAGTATTTT. Translating it yields CASSFRQGTDTQYF.

The rearrangement joins TRBV19 to TRBJ2-2, with TRBD2 as a possible D gene (7 bases). The ends were cut back, 4 bases at V and 4 bases at J, with 25 bases in the middle. The CDR3 sequence is 19 residues long. From germline, CDR1 is LNHDA and CDR2 SQIVND (reference sequence). CDR3 in amino acids: CASSTPTGRGGQGTGELFF. The CDR3 DNA reads TGTGCCAGTAGTACCCCAACGGGTAGGGGGGGGCAGGGCACCGGGGAGCTGTTTTTT.

The chain combines TRBV6-5 with TRBJ1-4; D gene ambiguous. Trimming left V 4 bases short and J 0 bases short, with 9 bases between. The V gene's germline CDR1 is MNHEY and CDR2 SVGAGI. This CDR3 region has 15 residues. CDR3 sequence: CASSLRRTTNEKLFF. The CDR3 DNA is TGTGCCAGCAGTTTAAGGAGGACAACTAATGAAAAACTGTTTTTT.

The chain recombines TRBV18 with TRBJ2-7; 8 bases map to TRBD2. This CDR3 comprises 14 residues. V trimming: 0 bases; J trimming: 6 bases; junction bases outside the gene matches: 4. The V gene's germline CDR1 is KGHSH and CDR2 LQKENI. Here the CDR3 reads CASSPPGLVVEQYF. The DNA of the CDR3 is TGTGCCAGCTCACCACCGGGACTAGTTGTCGAGCAGTACTTC.

This rearrangement joins TRBV19 to TRBJ1-5, with 7 bases that match TRBD1. The ends lost 5 bases at V and 5 bases at J; junction bases unmatched: 12. Germline CDR1 reads LNHDA; CDR2 reads SQIVND (reference sequence). The CDR3 totals 16 residues. CDR3 amino acids: CASSPLTGLLHQPQHF. CDR3 sequence (DNA): TGTGCCAGTAGTCCCCTGACAGGGCTCCTCCATCAGCCCCAGCATTTT.

The chain is built from TRBV27 and TRBJ2-3, with TRBD2 as a possible D gene (5 bases). Germline V lookup: CDR1 MNHEY, CDR2 SMNVEV (reference sequence). The CDR3 spans 18 residues. The V end was cut by 4 bases, the J end by 4 bases, with 24 bases between. CDR3 nucleotides: TGTGCCAGCAGTTCCTTTACCGGCTTTGGGAGTGGAGCAGATACGCAGTATTTT. It is translated as CASSSFTGFGSGADTQYF.

Here the CDR3 reads CSVLQGNPSYEQYF. The CDR3 DNA is TGCAGCGTCCTACAGGGTAATCCCTCCTACGAGCAGTACTTC. The chain joins TRBV29-1 to TRBJ2-7, with a possible D match to TRBD1 (6 bases). The V and J ends lost 6 bases and 0 bases respectively, with 15 bases between them. The germline V gene encodes CDR1 SQVTM and CDR2 ANQGSEA. The CDR3 is made up of 14 amino acids.

The chain uses TRBV5-4 and TRBJ2-5, with D unclear. Germline CDR1 reads SGHNT; CDR2 reads YYREEE (reference sequence). The CDR3 sequence is 11 residues long. The V and J ends lost 1 base and 5 bases respectively, with 3 bases between them. The CDR3 nucleotides are TGTGCCAGCAGCTTGATGGAGACCCAGTACTTC. Protein sequence: CASSLMETQYF.

This chain connects TRBV28 to TRBJ2-2, with 7 bases fitting TRBD2. CDR1 and CDR2 (germline): MDHEN, SYDVKM. V gave up 3 bases and J gave up 1 base; unmatched junction bases: 2. The CDR3 consists of 15 residues. The CDR3 here is CASSLGGGNTGELFF. In nucleotides, the CDR3 is TGTGCCAGCAGTTTGGGCGGGGGGAACACCGGGGAGCTGTTTTTT.